The TCR beta chain described here comes from a study of identical twins. This clonotype was recorded many times. Trimming at V came to 4 bases and at J to 10 bases, leaving 7 bases not matched to a gene. There are 13 residues in the CDR3. Germline lookup yields CDR1 MNHEY and CDR2 SVGAGI. MiXCR, applied by TCRdb to the 5' RACE reads, yields one record per CDR3 protein. The table records about 430,000 distinct CDR3 sequences, about a fifth of them present only once. The sample consisted of naive T cells sorted from blood. V gene TRBV6-5 combines with J gene TRBJ2-1; TRBD2 aligns across 7 bases. The source is a man aged 45 to 65 in good health. Here the CDR3 DNA reads TGTGCCAGCAGTTCTATTCCGACTAGCGAGCAGTTCTTC. Residues: CASSSIPTSEQFF.